This TCR beta chain was captured by sequencing in a study of tumor-infiltrating lymphocytes in primary liver carcinoma (dated by TCRdb to the late 2010s). For context, the study as a whole: Of the five patients, three men and two women aged 30 to 69 years, four had hepatocellular carcinoma and one had combined HCC and intrahepatic cholangiocarcinoma. The tumors of the five patients were staged as T1-T3 N0M0, with maximum diameters ranging from roughly 4 to 11 cm. Each sample produced roughly 3.65 to 7.13 million productive TCRbeta reads, and read depth showed no significant difference between tissue types. The study combined TCRbeta repertoire sequencing, expression microarrays and whole-exome sequencing across five regions of each liver tumor, with adjacent normal tissue and blood. A total of about 35 specimens from 5 patients went through TCRbeta repertoire sequencing, namely 25 tumor regions, 5 adjacent noncancerous liver tissues and 5 peripheral blood samples. Agilent mRNA microarray profiling was performed on the approximately 25 tumor region samples to relate TCRbeta repertoire diversity to the local molecular phenotype. Repertoires from technical replicates were highly reproducible, with mean shared-clone rates roughly 0.89 and correlation coefficients above 0.98.

Using a constant-region primer and ProtoScript II reverse transcriptase, TCRbeta-specific cDNA was reverse-transcribed from about 0.45 ug total RNA. TCRbeta libraries were built with three nested multiplex PCR rounds, a slightly modified ARM-PCR procedure. Each of the first two PCR rounds ran for approximately 11 cycles using multiplex TRBV1-TRBV30 forward primers together with a Cbeta reverse primer. Sample barcodes and Illumina adapters were attached in a final 25-cycle PCR using Deep VentR polymerase. Before sequencing, amplicons of 200-500 bp were gel-purified using a QIAquick gel extraction kit. An Illumina HiSeq 2500 was used to sequence the TCRbeta amplicons with 250-bp paired-end reads. The authors processed their data as follows. Quality trimming of reads was performed with Trimmomatic v0.33, and paired reads were merged with FLASH v1.2.11 so that full CDR3 sequences could be recovered. V, D and J germline segments were assigned to the rearranged TCRbeta sequences using MiGEC v1.2.1b. Clonotype statistics and Shannon-Wiener diversity indices were computed with VDJtools v1.0.0. Except for diversity analysis, only each sample's 250 most abundant clonotypes were used in subsequent analyses to reduce sampling bias. Clones were called with MiXCR by TCRdb after fastp trimmed the public reads at Q25, and only in-frame beta chains were retained. Merged by CDR3 protein, the rows form single entries marked with the most common genes and DNA. The V and J calls and clone size come from TCRdb's table, not from the authors' own analysis. This sample is represented by 80,000 or so distinct CDR3 sequences; 71% of them were singletons. The leading ten clones occupy roughly 15% of the sample.

Results the study describes overall, beyond this receptor: Repertoire overlap was higher between tumor regions (mean around 36%) than tumor-adjacent (approximately 17%) or tumor-blood (about 15%) pairs, consistent with antigen-driven expansion. The top 250 clones made up a significantly larger repertoire fraction in tumors than in blood (p = 0.039). Because only the TCR beta chain was sequenced and unpaired alpha chains were not captured, true repertoire diversity is likely underestimated. Because the samples were bulk and unsorted, CD4+ and CD8+ T cell repertoires could not be compared. Only about 7.5-25% of top clones were found in all five regions of a tumor, suggesting spatial heterogeneity of tumor-infiltrating T cells. With just a handful of patients in the study, the authors point out that the findings should be validated in a larger study.

Total RNA and DNA were co-extracted from roughly 20-30 mg of bulk tissue with the AllPrep DNA/RNA mini kit, without cell sorting. Surgical resection was performed in China between 2015 and early 2016 on four to six patients with histopathologically diagnosed primary liver carcinoma. At the time of sampling, the patients were treatment-naive and had chronic HBV infection. Five spatially separated regions were sampled per tumor: superior, inferior, left-lateral and right-lateral poles, plus the tumor centre. More than 80% viable tumor cells were found by histology in every tumor sample. Each fresh piece of tumor and adjacent tissue was cut in two, with one half stored in RNAlater at -80 degrees C and the other half sent for histology. Relative to its sample, this clonotype is medium-sized (0.01 to 0.1%). What antigen it recognizes has not been identified. Per-nucleotide qualities are absent, and no much larger clonotype sits a single base away.

Looking up the germline V gene yields CDR1 SGHNT and CDR2 YENEEA. The cysteine opens and the phenylalanine closes a CDR3 of 15 amino acids. Only the CDR3 region is kept as DNA, spanning 45 bases read in frame from base 1. Trimming removed 3 bases from V and 4 bases from J, leaving 15 bases between the germline ends. This clonotype was sampled from a woman aged 60-70 years with primary liver carcinoma and hepatitis B virus infection. The sequence joins TRBV11-3 to TRBJ1-2; TRBD1 is a possible D gene, resting on 6 matching bases. The specimen was liver tumor tissue from sampling region 4. This sample's cell subset or site label indicates: tumor region T4, right-lateral pole. The bases are TGTGCCAGCAGCTTTTCAGACCCAGGGGTCTATGGCTACACCTTC. This is translated as CASSFSDPGVYGYTF.